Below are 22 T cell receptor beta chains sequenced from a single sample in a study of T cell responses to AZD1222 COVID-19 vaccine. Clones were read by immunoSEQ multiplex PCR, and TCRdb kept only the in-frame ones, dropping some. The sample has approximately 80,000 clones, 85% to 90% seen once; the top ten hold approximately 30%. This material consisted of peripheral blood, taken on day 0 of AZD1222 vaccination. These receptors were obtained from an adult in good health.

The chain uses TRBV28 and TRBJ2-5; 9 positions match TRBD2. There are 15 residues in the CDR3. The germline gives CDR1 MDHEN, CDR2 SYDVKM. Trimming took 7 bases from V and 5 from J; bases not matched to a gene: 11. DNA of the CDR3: TGTGCCAGCATCCCCCGACTAGCGGATTATGAGACCCAGTACTTC. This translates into CASIPRLADYETQYF.

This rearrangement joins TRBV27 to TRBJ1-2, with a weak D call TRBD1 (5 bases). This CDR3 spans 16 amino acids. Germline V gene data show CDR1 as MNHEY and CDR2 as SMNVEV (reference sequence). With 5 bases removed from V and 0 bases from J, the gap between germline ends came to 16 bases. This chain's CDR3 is CASSPRGGRANYGYTF. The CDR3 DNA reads TGTGCCAGCAGTCCCCGTGGGGGGAGGGCTAACTATGGCTACACCTTC.

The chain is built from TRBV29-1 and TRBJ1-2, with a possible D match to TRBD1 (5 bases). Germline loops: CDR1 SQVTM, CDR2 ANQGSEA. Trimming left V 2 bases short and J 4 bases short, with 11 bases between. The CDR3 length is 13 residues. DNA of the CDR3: TGCAGCGTTGAAAAAGGGGTGTCCTATGGCTACACCTTC. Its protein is CSVEKGVSYGYTF.

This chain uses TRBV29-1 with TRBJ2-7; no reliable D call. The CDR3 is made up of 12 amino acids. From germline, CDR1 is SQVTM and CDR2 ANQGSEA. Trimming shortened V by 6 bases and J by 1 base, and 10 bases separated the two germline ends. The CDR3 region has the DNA TGCAGCGTCAGGACCGCGTCCTACGAGCAGTACTTC. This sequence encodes CSVRTASYEQYF.

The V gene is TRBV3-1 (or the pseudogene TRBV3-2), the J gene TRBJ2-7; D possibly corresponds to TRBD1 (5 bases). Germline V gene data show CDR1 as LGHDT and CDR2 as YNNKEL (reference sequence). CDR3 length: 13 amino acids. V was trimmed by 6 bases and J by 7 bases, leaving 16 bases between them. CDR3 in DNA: TGTGCCAGCAGGCCAGGGCCCGTGGGAGAGCAGTACTTC. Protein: CASRPGPVGEQYF.

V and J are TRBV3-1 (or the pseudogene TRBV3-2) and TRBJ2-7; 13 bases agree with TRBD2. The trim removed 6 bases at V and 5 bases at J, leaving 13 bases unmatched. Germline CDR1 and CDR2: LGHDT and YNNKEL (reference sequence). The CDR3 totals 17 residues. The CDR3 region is CASSDGLAGVSQDEQYF. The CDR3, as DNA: TGTGCCAGCAGTGACGGACTAGCGGGAGTGTCGCAGGACGAGCAGTACTTC.

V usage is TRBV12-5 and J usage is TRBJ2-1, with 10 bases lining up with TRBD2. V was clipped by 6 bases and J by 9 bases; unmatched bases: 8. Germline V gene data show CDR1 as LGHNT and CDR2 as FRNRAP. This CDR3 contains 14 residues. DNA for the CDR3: TGTGCTAGTGGCCGGACTAGCGGTGGTCCTGAGCAGTTCTTC. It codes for CASGRTSGGPEQFF.

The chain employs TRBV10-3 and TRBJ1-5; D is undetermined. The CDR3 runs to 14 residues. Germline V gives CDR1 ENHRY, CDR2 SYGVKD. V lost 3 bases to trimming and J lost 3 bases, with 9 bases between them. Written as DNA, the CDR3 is TGTGCCATCAGTGATGGGGAGCTCAATCAGCCCCAGCATTTT. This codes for CAISDGELNQPQHF.

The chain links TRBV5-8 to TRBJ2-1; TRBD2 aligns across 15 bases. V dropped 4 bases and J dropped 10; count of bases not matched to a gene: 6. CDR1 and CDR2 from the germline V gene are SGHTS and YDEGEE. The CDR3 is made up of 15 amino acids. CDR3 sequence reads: CASSPGLAGGREQFF. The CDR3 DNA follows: TGTGCCAGCAGCCCGGGACTAGCGGGAGGACGAGAGCAGTTCTTC.

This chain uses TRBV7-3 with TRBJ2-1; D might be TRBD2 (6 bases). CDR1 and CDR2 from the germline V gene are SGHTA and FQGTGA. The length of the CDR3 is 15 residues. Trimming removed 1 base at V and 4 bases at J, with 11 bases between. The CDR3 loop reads CASSLRREPYNEQFF. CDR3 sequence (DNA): TGTGCCAGCAGCTTAAGGCGGGAACCGTACAATGAGCAGTTCTTC.

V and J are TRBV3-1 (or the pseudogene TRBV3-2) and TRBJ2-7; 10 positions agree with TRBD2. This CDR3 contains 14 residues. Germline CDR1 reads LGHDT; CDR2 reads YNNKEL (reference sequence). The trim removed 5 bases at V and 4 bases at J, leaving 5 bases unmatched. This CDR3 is CASSFLAGAYEQYF. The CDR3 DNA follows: TGTGCCAGCAGCTTCCTAGCGGGAGCGTACGAGCAGTACTTC.

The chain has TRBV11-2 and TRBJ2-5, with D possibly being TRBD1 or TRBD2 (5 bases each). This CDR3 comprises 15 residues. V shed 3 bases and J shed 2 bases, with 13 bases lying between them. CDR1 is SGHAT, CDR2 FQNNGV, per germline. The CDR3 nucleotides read TGTGCCAGCAGCTTGGGGAGACAGTTACAAGAGACCCAGTACTTC. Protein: CASSLGRQLQETQYF. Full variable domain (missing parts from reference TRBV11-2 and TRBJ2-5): EAGVAQSPRYKIIEKRQSVAFWCNPISGHATLYWYQQILGQGPKLLIQFQNNGVVDDSQLPKDRFSAERLKGVDSTLKIQPAKLEDSAVYLCASSLGRQLQETQYFGPGTRLLVL.

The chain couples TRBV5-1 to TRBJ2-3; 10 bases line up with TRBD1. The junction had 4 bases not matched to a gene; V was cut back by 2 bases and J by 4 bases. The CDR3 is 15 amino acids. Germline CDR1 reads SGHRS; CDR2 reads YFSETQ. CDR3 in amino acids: CASSFLGQGSDTQYF. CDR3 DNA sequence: TGCGCCAGCAGCTTTTTGGGACAGGGGTCAGATACGCAGTATTTT. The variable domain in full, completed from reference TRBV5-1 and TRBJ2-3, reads KAGVTQTPRYLIKTRGQQVTLSCSPISGHRSVSWYQQTPGQGLQFLFEYFSETQRNKGNFPGRFSGRQFSNSRSEMNVSTLELGDSALYLCASSFLGQGSDTQYFGPGTRLTVL.

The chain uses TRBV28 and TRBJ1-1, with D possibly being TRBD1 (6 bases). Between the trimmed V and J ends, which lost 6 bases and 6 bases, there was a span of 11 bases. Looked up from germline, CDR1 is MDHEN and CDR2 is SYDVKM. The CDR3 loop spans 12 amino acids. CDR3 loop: CASRTGRPEAFF. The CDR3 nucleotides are TGTGCCAGCAGGACAGGTAGACCTGAAGCTTTCTTT.

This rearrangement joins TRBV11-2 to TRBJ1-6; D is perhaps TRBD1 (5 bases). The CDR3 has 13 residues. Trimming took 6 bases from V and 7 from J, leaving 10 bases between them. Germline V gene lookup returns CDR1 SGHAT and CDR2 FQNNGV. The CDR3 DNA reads TGTGCCAGCAGGACAGCTCAAAATTCACCCCTCCACTTT. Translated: CASRTAQNSPLHF.

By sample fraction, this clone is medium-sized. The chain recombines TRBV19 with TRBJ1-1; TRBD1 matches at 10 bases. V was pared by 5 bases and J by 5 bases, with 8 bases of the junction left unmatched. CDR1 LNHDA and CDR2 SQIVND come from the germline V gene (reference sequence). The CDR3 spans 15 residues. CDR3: CASSLRTGGETEAFF. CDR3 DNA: TGTGCCAGTAGTTTACGGACAGGGGGGGAAACTGAAGCTTTCTTT. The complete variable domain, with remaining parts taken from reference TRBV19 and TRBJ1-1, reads DGGITQSPKYLFRKEGQNVTLSCEQNLNHDAMYWYRQDPGQGLRLIYYSQIVNDFQKGDIAEGYSVSREKKESFPLTVTSAQKNPTAFYLCASSLRTGGETEAFFGQGTRLTVV.

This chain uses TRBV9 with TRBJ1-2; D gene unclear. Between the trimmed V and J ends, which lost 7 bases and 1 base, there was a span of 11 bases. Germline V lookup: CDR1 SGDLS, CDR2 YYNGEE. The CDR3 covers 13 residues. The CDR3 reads CASGGPHNYGYTF. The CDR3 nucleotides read TGTGCCAGCGGAGGGCCGCATAACTATGGCTACACCTTC.

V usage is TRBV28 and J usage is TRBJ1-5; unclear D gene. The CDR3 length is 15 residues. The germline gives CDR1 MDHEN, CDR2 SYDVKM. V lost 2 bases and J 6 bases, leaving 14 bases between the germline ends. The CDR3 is CASSLASLGGQPQHF. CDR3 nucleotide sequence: TGTGCCAGCAGTTTAGCATCGCTAGGCGGTCAGCCCCAGCATTTT.

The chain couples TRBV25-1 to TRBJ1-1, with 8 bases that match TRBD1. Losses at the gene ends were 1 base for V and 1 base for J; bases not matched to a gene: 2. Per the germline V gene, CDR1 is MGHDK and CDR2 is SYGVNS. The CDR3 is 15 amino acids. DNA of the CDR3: TGTGCCAGCAGTGAATCAGGGACAGGGAACACTGAAGCTTTCTTT. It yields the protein CASSESGTGNTEAFF.

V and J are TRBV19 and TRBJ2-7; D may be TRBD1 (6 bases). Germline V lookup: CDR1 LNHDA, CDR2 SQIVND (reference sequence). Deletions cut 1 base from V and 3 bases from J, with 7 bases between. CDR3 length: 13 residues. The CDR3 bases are TGTGCCAGTAGTATAGTGGACAGCTACGAGCAGTACTTC. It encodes CASSIVDSYEQYF.

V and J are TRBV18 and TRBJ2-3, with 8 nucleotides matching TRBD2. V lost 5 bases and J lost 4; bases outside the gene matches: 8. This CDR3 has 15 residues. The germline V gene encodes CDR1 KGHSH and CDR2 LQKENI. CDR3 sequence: CASSSISGSPDTQYF. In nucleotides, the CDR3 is TGTGCCAGCTCAAGTATAAGCGGGAGCCCAGATACGCAGTATTTT.

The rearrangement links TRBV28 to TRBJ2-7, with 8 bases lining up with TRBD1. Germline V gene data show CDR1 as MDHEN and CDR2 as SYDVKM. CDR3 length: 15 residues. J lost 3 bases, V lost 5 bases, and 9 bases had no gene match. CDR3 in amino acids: CASSQAGGNLYEQYF. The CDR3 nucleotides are TGTGCCAGCAGTCAAGCAGGGGGCAACCTCTACGAGCAGTACTTC.